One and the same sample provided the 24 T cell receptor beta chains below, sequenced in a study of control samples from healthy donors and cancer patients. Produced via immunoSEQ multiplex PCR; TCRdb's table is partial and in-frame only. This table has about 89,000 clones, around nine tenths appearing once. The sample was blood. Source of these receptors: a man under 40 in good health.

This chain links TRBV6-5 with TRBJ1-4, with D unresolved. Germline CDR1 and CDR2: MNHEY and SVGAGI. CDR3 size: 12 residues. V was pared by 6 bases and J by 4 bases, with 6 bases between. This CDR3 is CASSRHNEKLFF. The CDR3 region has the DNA TGTGCCAGCAGCCGTCATAATGAAAAACTGTTTTTT.

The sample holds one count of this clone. For the CDR3, the DNA is TGCGCCAGCAGGTCTTCAGGGGCGGGCTATGGCTACACCTTC. It is translated as CASRSSGAGYGYTF. This rearrangement joins TRBV5-1 to TRBJ1-2; a possible D gene is TRBD1 (6 bases). Trimming removed 5 bases at V and 4 bases at J, with 15 bases between. The CDR3 is made up of 14 amino acids. Per the germline V gene, CDR1 is SGHRS and CDR2 is YFSETQ.

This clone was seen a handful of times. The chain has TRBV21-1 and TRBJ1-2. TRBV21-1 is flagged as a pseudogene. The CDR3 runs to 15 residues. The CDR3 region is CASIQDGQNPYGYTF. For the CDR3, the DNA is TGTGCCAGCATCCAGGACGGCCAGAATCCCTATGGCTACACCTTC.

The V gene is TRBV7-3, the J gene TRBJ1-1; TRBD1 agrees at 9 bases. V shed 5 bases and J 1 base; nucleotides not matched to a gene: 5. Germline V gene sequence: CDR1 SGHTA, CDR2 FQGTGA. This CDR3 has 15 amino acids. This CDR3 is CASSAPDRGNTEAFF. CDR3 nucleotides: TGTGCCAGCAGCGCCCCGGACAGGGGGAACACTGAAGCTTTCTTT.

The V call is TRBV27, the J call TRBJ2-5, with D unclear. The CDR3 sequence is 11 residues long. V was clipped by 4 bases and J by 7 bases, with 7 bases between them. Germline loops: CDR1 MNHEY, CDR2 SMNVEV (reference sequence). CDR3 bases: TGTGCCAGCAGTTCGTTGGGGACCCAGTACTTC. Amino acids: CASSSLGTQYF.

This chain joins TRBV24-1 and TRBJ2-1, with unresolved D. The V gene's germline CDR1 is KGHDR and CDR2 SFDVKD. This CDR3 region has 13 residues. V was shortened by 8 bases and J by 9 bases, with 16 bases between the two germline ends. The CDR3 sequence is CATNPDGYGEQFF. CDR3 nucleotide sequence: TGTGCCACCAATCCTGACGGGTACGGTGAGCAGTTCTTC.

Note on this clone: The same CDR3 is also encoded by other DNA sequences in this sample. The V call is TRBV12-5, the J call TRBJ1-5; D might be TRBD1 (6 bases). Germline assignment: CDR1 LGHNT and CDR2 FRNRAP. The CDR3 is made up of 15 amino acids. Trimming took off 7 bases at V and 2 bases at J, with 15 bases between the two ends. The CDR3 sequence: CASVWGPLGNQPQHF. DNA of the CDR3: TGTGCTAGTGTCTGGGGGCCTTTGGGCAATCAGCCCCAGCATTTT.

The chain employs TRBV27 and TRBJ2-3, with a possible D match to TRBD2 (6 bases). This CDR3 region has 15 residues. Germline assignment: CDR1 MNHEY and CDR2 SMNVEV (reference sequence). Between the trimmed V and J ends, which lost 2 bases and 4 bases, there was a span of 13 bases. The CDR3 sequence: CASSLLGWEADTQYF. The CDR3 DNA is TGTGCCAGCAGTTTACTCGGATGGGAGGCAGATACGCAGTATTTT.

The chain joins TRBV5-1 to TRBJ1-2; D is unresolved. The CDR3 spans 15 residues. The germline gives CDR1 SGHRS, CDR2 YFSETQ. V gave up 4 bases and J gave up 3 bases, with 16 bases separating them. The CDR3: CASSPVWREDYGYTF. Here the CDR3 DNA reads TGCGCCAGCAGCCCCGTTTGGAGGGAGGACTATGGCTACACCTTC.

CDR3 residues: CASSLEGGTSGTDTQYF. In DNA, the CDR3 is TGTGCCAGCAGCTTAGAGGGCGGGACTAGCGGTACAGATACGCAGTATTTT. This chain joins TRBV7-8 and TRBJ2-3, with 11 positions matching TRBD2. The ends lost 1 base at V and 3 bases at J; junction bases unmatched: 6. The CDR3 consists of 17 residues. CDR1 SGHVS and CDR2 FQNEAQ come from the germline V gene.

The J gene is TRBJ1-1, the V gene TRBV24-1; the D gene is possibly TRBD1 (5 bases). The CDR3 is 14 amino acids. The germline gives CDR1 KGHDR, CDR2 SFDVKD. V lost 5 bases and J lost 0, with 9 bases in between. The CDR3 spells CATSVGGVNTEAFF. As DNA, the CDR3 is TGTGCCACCAGTGTCGGAGGGGTGAACACTGAAGCTTTCTTT.

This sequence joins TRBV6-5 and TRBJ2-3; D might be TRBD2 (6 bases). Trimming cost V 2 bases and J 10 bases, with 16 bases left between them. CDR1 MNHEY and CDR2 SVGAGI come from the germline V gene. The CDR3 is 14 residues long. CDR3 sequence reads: CASSYGGSREAQYF. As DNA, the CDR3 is TGTGCCAGCAGTTACGGGGGGTCTAGGGAGGCGCAGTATTTT.

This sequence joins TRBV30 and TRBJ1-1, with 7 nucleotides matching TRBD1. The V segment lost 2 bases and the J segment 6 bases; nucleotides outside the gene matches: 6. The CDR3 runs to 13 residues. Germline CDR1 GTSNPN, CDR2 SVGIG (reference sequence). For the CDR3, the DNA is TGTGCCTGGAGTACCTCAGGGGGTGCTGAAGCTTTCTTT. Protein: CAWSTSGGAEAFF.

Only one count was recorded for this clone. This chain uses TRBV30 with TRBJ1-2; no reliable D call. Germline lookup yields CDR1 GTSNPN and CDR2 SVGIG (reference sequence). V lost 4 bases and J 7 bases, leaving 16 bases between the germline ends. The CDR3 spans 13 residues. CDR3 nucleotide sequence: TGTGCCTGGATCCCGGGCTTAAGCGGTGGCTACACCTTC. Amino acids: CAWIPGLSGGYTF.

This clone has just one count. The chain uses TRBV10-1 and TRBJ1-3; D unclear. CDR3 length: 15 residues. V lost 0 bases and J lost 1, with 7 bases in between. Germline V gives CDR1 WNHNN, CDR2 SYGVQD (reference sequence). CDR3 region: CASSESFGSGNTIYF. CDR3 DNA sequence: TGCGCCAGCAGTGAGTCGTTCGGGTCTGGAAACACCATATATTTT.

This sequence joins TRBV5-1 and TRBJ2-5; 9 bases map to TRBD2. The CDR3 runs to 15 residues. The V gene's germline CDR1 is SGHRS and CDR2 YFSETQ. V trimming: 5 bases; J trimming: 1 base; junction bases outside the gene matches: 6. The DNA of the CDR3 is TGCGCCAGCAGGGTGCGCGGGGGGGCCCAAGAGACCCAGTACTTC. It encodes CASRVRGGAQETQYF.

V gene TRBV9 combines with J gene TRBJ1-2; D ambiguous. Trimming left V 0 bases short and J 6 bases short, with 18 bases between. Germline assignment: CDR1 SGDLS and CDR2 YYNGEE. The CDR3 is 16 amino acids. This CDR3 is CASSVDYSTEPDGYTF. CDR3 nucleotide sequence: TGTGCCAGCAGCGTAGATTACAGTACAGAACCCGATGGCTACACCTTC.

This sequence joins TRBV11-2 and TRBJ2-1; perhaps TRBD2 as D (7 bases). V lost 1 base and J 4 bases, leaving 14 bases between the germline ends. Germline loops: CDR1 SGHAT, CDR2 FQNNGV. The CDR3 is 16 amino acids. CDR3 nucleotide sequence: TGTGCCAGCAGCTTAGGGGGGGGACAACGGTACAATGAGCAGTTCTTC. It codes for CASSLGGGQRYNEQFF.

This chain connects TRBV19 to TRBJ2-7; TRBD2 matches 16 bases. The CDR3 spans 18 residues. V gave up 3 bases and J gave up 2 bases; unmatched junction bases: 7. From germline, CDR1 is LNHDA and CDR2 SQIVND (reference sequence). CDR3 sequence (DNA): TGTGCCAGTAGTATTAAGGGACTAGCGGGGGGGCCTACCTACGAGCAGTACGTC. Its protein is CASSIKGLAGGPTYEQYV.

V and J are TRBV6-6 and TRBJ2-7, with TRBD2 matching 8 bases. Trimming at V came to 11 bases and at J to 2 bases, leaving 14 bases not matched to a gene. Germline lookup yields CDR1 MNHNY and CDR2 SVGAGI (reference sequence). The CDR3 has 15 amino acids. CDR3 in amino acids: CASSFPPGGPYEQYF. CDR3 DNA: TGTGCCTCCTCTTTCCCCCCGGGGGGGCCCTACGAGCAGTACTTC.

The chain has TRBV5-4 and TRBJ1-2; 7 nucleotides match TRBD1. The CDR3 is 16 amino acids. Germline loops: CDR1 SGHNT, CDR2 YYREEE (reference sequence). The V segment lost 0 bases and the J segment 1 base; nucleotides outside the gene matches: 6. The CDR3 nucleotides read TGTGCCAGCAGCTTGGCTATGGGACAGCATAACTATGGCTACACCTTC. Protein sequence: CASSLAMGQHNYGYTF. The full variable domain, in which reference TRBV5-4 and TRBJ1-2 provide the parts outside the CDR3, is ETGVTQSPTHLIKTRGQQVTLRCSSQSGHNTVSWYQQALGQGPQFIFQYYREEENGRGNFPPRFSGLQFPNYSSELNVNALELDDSALYLCASSLAMGQHNYGYTFGSGTRLTVV.

The CDR3 sequence is CAISGRSPTLTGELFF. Written as DNA, the CDR3 is TGTGCCATCAGTGGAAGATCCCCCACCCTAACCGGGGAGCTGTTTTTT. This sequence joins TRBV10-3 and TRBJ2-2; no reliable D call. The CDR3 spans 16 residues. V was cut by 4 bases and J by 5 bases, with 17 bases left in between. Looked up from germline, CDR1 is ENHRY and CDR2 is SYGVKD.

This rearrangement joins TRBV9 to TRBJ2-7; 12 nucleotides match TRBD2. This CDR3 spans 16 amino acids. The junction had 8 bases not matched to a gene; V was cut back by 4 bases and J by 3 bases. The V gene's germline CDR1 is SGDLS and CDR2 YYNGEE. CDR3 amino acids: CASSRSSGGDIYEQYF. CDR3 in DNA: TGTGCCAGCAGCAGATCTAGCGGGGGGGATATCTACGAGCAGTACTTC.

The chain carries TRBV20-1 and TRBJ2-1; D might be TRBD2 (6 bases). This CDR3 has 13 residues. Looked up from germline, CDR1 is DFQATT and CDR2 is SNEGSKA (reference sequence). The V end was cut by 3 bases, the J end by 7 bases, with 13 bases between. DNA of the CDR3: TGCAGTGCTAGTGGGCGGGGCCCGAATGAGCAGTTCTTC. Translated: CSASGRGPNEQFF.